A selection of T cell receptor beta chains follows, all from one sample in a study of blood T cell repertoires in COVID-19. Data came from immunoSEQ multiplex PCR; TCRdb stores just in-frame clones and leaves some out. This table has roughly 120,000 clones, 90% appearing once. The sample consisted of peripheral blood. Every receptor here comes from a human donor with active COVID-19. The donor label of this sample is uncertain. Both conserved end residues are part of each CDR3. The D gene is left open where the match is weak. Clone size is shown for a subset of rows, as once, few, many or a class of expanded clone.

V gene: TRBV27; clone size: .; D gene: .; J gene: TRBJ1-3; CDR3 DNA: TGTGCCAGCAGTTTAAACAGGAACCTTGGAAACACCATATATTTT; CDR3 protein: CASSLNRNLGNTIYF
V gene: TRBV3-1/TRBV3-2; clone size: .; D gene: .; J gene: TRBJ2-7; CDR3 DNA: TGTGCCAGCAGCTTAGTAACCGGCGAGCAGTACTTC; CDR3 protein: CASSLVTGEQYF
V gene: TRBV5-1; clone size: .; D gene: TRBD2; J gene: TRBJ2-3; CDR3 DNA: TGCGCCAGCAGCTTGCTGGCGGGGGGCGGAACAGATACGCAGTATTTT; CDR3 protein: CASSLLAGGGTDTQYF
V gene: TRBV2; clone size: .; D gene: .; J gene: TRBJ2-2; CDR3 DNA: TGTGCCAGCAGTGAACAGTTCAACACCGGGGAGCTGTTTTTT; CDR3 protein: CASSEQFNTGELFF
V gene: TRBV11-1; clone size: .; D gene: TRBD1; J gene: TRBJ1-2; CDR3 DNA: TGTGCCAGCAGCGCGGGACAGGGAGGTGGCTACACCTTC; CDR3 protein: CASSAGQGGGYTF
V gene: TRBV7-2; clone size: few; D gene: .; J gene: TRBJ1-3; CDR3 DNA: TGTGCCAGCAGCTTAGGACAACAGCTTTACTCTGGAAACACCATATATTTT; CDR3 protein: CASSLGQQLYSGNTIYF
V gene: TRBV5-1; clone size: .; D gene: TRBD2; J gene: TRBJ2-3; CDR3 DNA: TGCGCCAGCAGCCCGTTGGCGGGGGGGGGATATACGCAGTATTTT; CDR3 protein: CASSPLAGGGYTQYF
V gene: TRBV19; clone size: .; D gene: .; J gene: TRBJ2-2; CDR3 DNA: TGTGCCAGTAGTATAGGAGCCTTGCGGGAGCTGTTTTTT; CDR3 protein: CASSIGALRELFF
V gene: TRBV11-2; clone size: .; D gene: .; J gene: TRBJ2-7; CDR3 DNA: TGTGCCAGCAGTCTCCCCGGACAGCGCTCCTACGAGCAGTACTTC; CDR3 protein: CASSLPGQRSYEQYF
V gene: TRBV27; clone size: .; D gene: .; J gene: TRBJ2-1; CDR3 DNA: TGTGCCAGCAGTCTCCCTGCAGGGGTTGAGCAGTTCTTC; CDR3 protein: CASSLPAGVEQFF
V gene: TRBV5-1; clone size: .; D gene: .; J gene: TRBJ1-4; CDR3 DNA: TGCGCCAGCAGCTTGGGTTGGTCAGGAAGTGAAAAACTGTTTTTT; CDR3 protein: CASSLGWSGSEKLFF
V gene: TRBV7-2; clone size: .; D gene: TRBD1; J gene: TRBJ1-2; CDR3 DNA: TGTGCCAGCACTCCGACAGGGCCTGGCTACACCTTC; CDR3 protein: CASTPTGPGYTF
V gene: TRBV9; clone size: .; D gene: TRBD1; J gene: TRBJ2-5; CDR3 DNA: TGTGCCAGCAGCGATATGACAGGGGGCCTGGAGACCCAGTACTTC; CDR3 protein: CASSDMTGGLETQYF
V gene: TRBV5-1; clone size: .; D gene: .; J gene: TRBJ2-3; CDR3 DNA: TGCGCCAGCAGCTGGGACAATACAGATACGCAGTATTTT; CDR3 protein: CASSWDNTDTQYF
V gene: TRBV4-1; clone size: .; D gene: .; J gene: TRBJ1-2; CDR3 DNA: TGCGCCAGCAGCCAAGATCCGGGGGGCGCCTATGGCTACACCTTC; CDR3 protein: CASSQDPGGAYGYTF
V gene: TRBV10-3; clone size: .; D gene: TRBD1; J gene: TRBJ2-1; CDR3 DNA: TGTGCCATCAGTGGGGCGGACAGGCCCAACAATGAGCAGTTCTTC; CDR3 protein: CAISGADRPNNEQFF
V gene: TRBV18; clone size: .; D gene: .; J gene: TRBJ1-3; CDR3 DNA: TGTGCCAGCTCACCACCGAGTAGCTCTGGAAACACCATATATTTT; CDR3 protein: CASSPPSSSGNTIYF
V gene: TRBV5-1; clone size: .; D gene: .; J gene: TRBJ2-1; CDR3 DNA: TGCGCCAGCAGACCTACAGGGAAAGTGATCAATGAGCAGTTCTTC; CDR3 protein: CASRPTGKVINEQFF
V gene: TRBV6-5; clone size: .; D gene: TRBD1; J gene: TRBJ2-7; CDR3 DNA: TGTGCCAGCAGCTCAAGGACAGGGGGATCCTACGAGCAGTACTTC; CDR3 protein: CASSSRTGGSYEQYF
V gene: TRBV29-1; clone size: .; D gene: .; J gene: TRBJ2-3; CDR3 DNA: TGCAGCGTTGAGGGAGGAGTACGGAGCACAGATACGCAGTATTTT; CDR3 protein: CSVEGGVRSTDTQYF
V gene: TRBV29-1; clone size: .; D gene: .; J gene: TRBJ1-3; CDR3 DNA: TGCAGCGTGAGGGTGATGGGGTCAGGAAACACCATATATTTT; CDR3 protein: CSVRVMGSGNTIYF
V gene: TRBV2; clone size: few; D gene: .; J gene: TRBJ2-3; CDR3 DNA: TGTGCCAGCAGTTGGACAGAACCTAGCACAGATACGCAGTATTTT; CDR3 protein: CASSWTEPSTDTQYF
V gene: TRBV27; clone size: .; D gene: .; J gene: TRBJ2-7; CDR3 DNA: TGTGCCAGCAGTCCTTATCAGGGGATCACCTACGAGCAGTACTTC; CDR3 protein: CASSPYQGITYEQYF
V gene: TRBV7-8; clone size: .; D gene: .; J gene: TRBJ2-7; CDR3 DNA: TGTGCCAGCAGCCCAGAGGGTTTGGGGCAGTACTTC; CDR3 protein: CASSPEGLGQYF
V gene: TRBV20-1; clone size: .; D gene: .; J gene: TRBJ1-1; CDR3 DNA: TGCAGTGCTAGTGGCGACACTGAAGCTTTCTTT; CDR3 protein: CSASGDTEAFF
V gene: TRBV15; clone size: .; D gene: TRBD1; J gene: TRBJ2-2; CDR3 DNA: TGTGCCACCAGCAGAGAAAGAGGACAGGGTCTGTCCCCAAGCACCGGGGAGCTGTTTTTT; CDR3 protein: CATSRERGQGLSPSTGELFF
V gene: TRBV5-4; clone size: .; D gene: .; J gene: TRBJ2-3; CDR3 DNA: TGTGCCAGCAGCTTGGACAGGTTCACAGATACGCAGTATTTT; CDR3 protein: CASSLDRFTDTQYF
V gene: TRBV2; clone size: .; D gene: .; J gene: TRBJ1-4; CDR3 DNA: TGTGCCAGCAGTGGAGTCGGGGGGCGGGATGAAAAACTGTTTTTT; CDR3 protein: CASSGVGGRDEKLFF
V gene: TRBV10-2; clone size: once; D gene: TRBD1; J gene: TRBJ2-7; CDR3 DNA: TGCGCCAGCAGTGAGTCTGGACAGGGGGTCTACGAGCAGTACTTC; CDR3 protein: CASSESGQGVYEQYF
V gene: TRBV6-6; clone size: once; D gene: .; J gene: TRBJ1-5; CDR3 DNA: TGTGCCAGCAGTTACGTCAGGGGCACAGACAATCAGCCCCAGCATTTT; CDR3 protein: CASSYVRGTDNQPQHF
V gene: TRBV6-2/TRBV6-3; clone size: .; D gene: TRBD1; J gene: TRBJ1-2; CDR3 DNA: TGTGCCAGCAGTTACTCTACAGGGGCTTCGACCTATGGCTACACCTTC; CDR3 protein: CASSYSTGASTYGYTF
V gene: TRBV28; clone size: .; D gene: .; J gene: TRBJ1-6; CDR3 DNA: TGTGCCAGCAGTTTGGGGCCGAGCTCCTATAATTCACCCCTCCACTTT; CDR3 protein: CASSLGPSSYNSPLHF
V gene: TRBV7-9; clone size: few; D gene: .; J gene: TRBJ2-2; CDR3 DNA: TGTGCCAGCAGCAAACCCCAGGGTAACTCCGGGGAGCTGTTTTTT; CDR3 protein: CASSKPQGNSGELFF
V gene: TRBV12-5; clone size: .; D gene: .; J gene: TRBJ1-2; CDR3 DNA: TGTGCTAGTGGGGGCCCGGATGGCTACACCTTC; CDR3 protein: CASGGPDGYTF
V gene: TRBV10-3; clone size: .; D gene: TRBD1; J gene: TRBJ2-7; CDR3 DNA: TGTGCCATCAATCCGGGACAGGGGGCTGTCGAGCAGTACTTC; CDR3 protein: CAINPGQGAVEQYF
V gene: TRBV7-9; clone size: .; D gene: .; J gene: TRBJ1-1; CDR3 DNA: TGTGCCAGCAGCTTCGGGGGAGAGGGGACTGAAGCTTTCTTT; CDR3 protein: CASSFGGEGTEAFF
V gene: TRBV7-9; clone size: .; D gene: .; J gene: TRBJ2-2; CDR3 DNA: TGTGCCAGCAGCCAACACCTTCAAAACACCGGGGAGCTGTTTTTT; CDR3 protein: CASSQHLQNTGELFF
V gene: TRBV14; clone size: .; D gene: .; J gene: TRBJ2-1; CDR3 DNA: TGTGCCAGCAGCCAAGGTTTCGATGAGCAGTTCTTC; CDR3 protein: CASSQGFDEQFF
V gene: TRBV11-2; clone size: .; D gene: .; J gene: TRBJ2-7; CDR3 DNA: TGTGCCAGCAGCTCTACCTACGAGCAGTACTTC; CDR3 protein: CASSSTYEQYF
V gene: TRBV6-5; clone size: .; D gene: TRBD1; J gene: TRBJ2-5; CDR3 DNA: TGTGCCAGCAGCCAGACAGGGGCATGGAAGACCCAGTACTTC; CDR3 protein: CASSQTGAWKTQYF
V gene: TRBV6-2/TRBV6-3; clone size: .; D gene: .; J gene: TRBJ1-5; CDR3 DNA: TGTGCCAGCAGTTACTCATACTCACACAAGCGTCAAATGTCAGGCAATCAGCCCCAGCATTTT; CDR3 protein: CASSYSYSHKRQMSGNQPQHF
V gene: TRBV28; clone size: .; D gene: .; J gene: TRBJ1-1; CDR3 DNA: TGTGCCAGCAGTTCAGGGGTGGACACTGAAGCTTTCTTT; CDR3 protein: CASSSGVDTEAFF
V gene: TRBV2; clone size: .; D gene: TRBD2; J gene: TRBJ2-3; CDR3 DNA: TGTGCCAGCGCCGCGGGACTAGCGGCCTTGGATACGCAGTATTTT; CDR3 protein: CASAAGLAALDTQYF
V gene: TRBV2; clone size: .; D gene: .; J gene: TRBJ2-1; CDR3 DNA: TGTGCCAGCCAAAGAGAGCAGGGAAAATGGAATGAGCAGTTCTTC; CDR3 protein: CASQREQGKWNEQFF
V gene: TRBV7-9; clone size: .; D gene: TRBD1; J gene: TRBJ1-4; CDR3 DNA: TGTGCCAGCAGCTCCGACAGGGACTTAAATGAAAAACTGTTTTTT; CDR3 protein: CASSSDRDLNEKLFF
V gene: TRBV5-4; clone size: few; D gene: .; J gene: TRBJ1-2; CDR3 DNA: TGTGCCAGCAGCGATGACAGCTATGGCTACACCTTC; CDR3 protein: CASSDDSYGYTF
V gene: TRBV5-6; clone size: .; D gene: .; J gene: TRBJ2-7; CDR3 DNA: TGTGCCAGCAGCTTGACAGGTGATCCCTACGAGCAGTACTTC; CDR3 protein: CASSLTGDPYEQYF
V gene: TRBV6-5; clone size: once; D gene: TRBD1; J gene: TRBJ1-2; CDR3 DNA: TGTGCCAGCAGGACAGGGACCGTGAGTGGCTACACCTTC; CDR3 protein: CASRTGTVSGYTF
V gene: TRBV9; clone size: .; D gene: TRBD1; J gene: TRBJ1-1; CDR3 DNA: TGTGCCAGCAGCGTCCTGGGGGACAGATTAAACACTGAAGCTTTCTTT; CDR3 protein: CASSVLGDRLNTEAFF
V gene: TRBV28; clone size: .; D gene: .; J gene: TRBJ1-3; CDR3 DNA: TGTGCCAGCAGTTCAGTGTACTCTGGAAACACCATATATTTT; CDR3 protein: CASSSVYSGNTIYF
V gene: TRBV28; clone size: .; D gene: TRBD1; J gene: TRBJ1-5; CDR3 DNA: TGTGCCAGCAGGGGGACAGGGGAACGCAATCAGCCCCAGCATTTT; CDR3 protein: CASRGTGERNQPQHF
V gene: TRBV19; clone size: once; D gene: .; J gene: TRBJ1-2; CDR3 DNA: TGTGCCAGTAGTATAACATCAAACTATGGCTACACCTTC; CDR3 protein: CASSITSNYGYTF
V gene: TRBV24-1; clone size: few; D gene: .; J gene: TRBJ2-1; CDR3 DNA: TGTGCCACCGGGGACACGAGGCACAATGAGCAGTTCTTC; CDR3 protein: CATGDTRHNEQFF
V gene: TRBV9; clone size: .; D gene: .; J gene: TRBJ1-1; CDR3 DNA: TGTGCCAGCAGCGAGCCTCAGTCAGGCTTCGACACTGAAGCTTTCTTT; CDR3 protein: CASSEPQSGFDTEAFF
V gene: TRBV13; clone size: medium-sized; D gene: TRBD2; J gene: TRBJ2-3; CDR3 DNA: TGTGCCAGCAGCTTGAGGACTAGCGGGGTCCCCGGGGATACGCAGTATTTT; CDR3 protein: CASSLRTSGVPGDTQYF
V gene: TRBV4-3; clone size: .; D gene: .; J gene: TRBJ1-1; CDR3 DNA: TGCGCCAGCAGCCAAGAGAACAGGCTTGAAGCTTTCTTT; CDR3 protein: CASSQENRLEAFF
V gene: TRBV3-1/TRBV3-2; clone size: .; D gene: .; J gene: TRBJ2-7; CDR3 DNA: TGTGCCAGCCCGGAGCGCGGGGCCTACGAGCAGTACTTC; CDR3 protein: CASPERGAYEQYF
V gene: TRBV6-1; clone size: .; D gene: TRBD1; J gene: TRBJ1-1; CDR3 DNA: TGTGCCAGCAGTGAAAATCCACAGGGGTCCCTGAGAGCTTTCTTT; CDR3 protein: CASSENPQGSLRAFF
V gene: TRBV4-3; clone size: once; D gene: .; J gene: TRBJ2-1; CDR3 DNA: TGCGCCAGCAGCCACCTCCGGAGAAGCGACAATGAGCAGTTCTTC; CDR3 protein: CASSHLRRSDNEQFF
V gene: TRBV7-9; clone size: few; D gene: .; J gene: TRBJ2-7; CDR3 DNA: TGTGCCAGCAGTCGTCCCTCGTTGGGGAGGCTGGGGGAGCAGTACTTC; CDR3 protein: CASSRPSLGRLGEQYF